These 31 T cell receptor beta chains were sequenced from one sample in a study of PD-1 blockade in classical Hodgkin lymphoma. Relapse was seen in all patients after autologous stem cell transplantation, and brentuximab vedotin exposure was variable. TCRdb's table, derived via immunoSEQ multiplex PCR, lists solely in-frame clones and lacks some. The sample includes approximately 17,000 clones, about two thirds of them seen just once. The sample here was peripheral blood mononuclear cells (PBMCs), taken before the second cycle of nivolumab. All receptors derive from a human donor with classical Hodgkin lymphoma.

The V call is TRBV7-8, the J call TRBJ2-1, with 9 bases matching TRBD2. V was pared by 2 bases and J by 2 bases, with 4 bases of the junction left unmatched. Looked up from germline, CDR1 is SGHVS and CDR2 is FQNEAQ. CDR3 length equals 16 residues. This CDR3 reads CASSLSAGGAYNEQFF. CDR3 in DNA: TGTGCCAGCAGCTTATCGGCGGGAGGGGCCTACAATGAGCAGTTCTTC.

The rearrangement links TRBV16 to TRBJ1-6; TRBD1 might be the D (6 bases). Germline V gives CDR1 KGHSY, CDR2 FQNENV. This CDR3 contains 16 residues. The V and J ends lost 5 bases and 7 bases respectively, with 18 bases between them. The CDR3 protein is CASSYDRPLGNSPLHF. In DNA, the CDR3 is TGTGCCAGCAGCTACGACAGGCCTCTGGGAAATTCACCCCTCCACTTT.

The table lists this clone with a count of one. The V and J genes are TRBV2 and TRBJ2-3; the D is unclear. Germline values: CDR1 SNHLY, CDR2 FYNNEI. CDR3 length: 15 residues. Deletions cut 4 bases from V and 1 base from J, with 12 bases between. The CDR3 loop is CASSVISQGTDTQYF. The DNA for the CDR3 is TGTGCCAGCAGTGTGATTAGTCAGGGCACAGATACGCAGTATTTT.

This clone is large in the sample. The V call is TRBV2, the J call TRBJ1-2; 10 bases line up with TRBD1. CDR1 is SNHLY and CDR2 is FYNNEI in the germline V gene. The CDR3 sequence is 13 residues long. V was pared by 10 bases and J by 2 bases, with 4 bases of the junction left unmatched. CDR3 protein: CANPGQGNYGYTF. The CDR3 nucleotides read TGTGCCAACCCGGGACAGGGGAACTATGGCTACACCTTC.

The chain combines TRBV11-3 with TRBJ2-2; the match to TRBD2 covers 13 bases. The CDR3 contains 16 residues. J was trimmed by 4 bases and V by 4 bases; bases with no gene match: 3. Germline V gene lookup returns CDR1 SGHNT and CDR2 YENEEA. CDR3 sequence (DNA): TGTGCCAGCAGCTCAGGACTAGCGGGAGTCACCGGGGAGCTGTTTTTT. Protein sequence: CASSSGLAGVTGELFF.

By proportion, this clone is medium-sized (0.01 to 0.1%). The chain is built from TRBV19 and TRBJ2-1, with 10 positions matching TRBD2. Trimming at V came to 2 bases and at J to 6 bases, leaving 13 bases not matched to a gene. Germline loops: CDR1 LNHDA, CDR2 SQIVND (reference sequence). The CDR3 is 18 amino acids. Here the CDR3 reads CASSISLAGDALFNEQFF. The CDR3 bases are TGTGCCAGTAGTATATCGCTAGCGGGAGATGCCTTATTCAATGAGCAGTTCTTC.

This clone was seen a few times. V gene TRBV7-9 combines with J gene TRBJ1-2; D uncertain. V was clipped by 7 bases and J by 2 bases, with 11 bases between them. The CDR3 covers 13 residues. CDR1 and CDR2 from the germline V gene are SEHNR and FQNEAQ (reference sequence). CDR3: CASTGSPNYGYTF. CDR3 DNA sequence: TGTGCCAGCACAGGCAGCCCCAACTATGGCTACACCTTC.

The rearrangement links TRBV18 to TRBJ1-1; a possible D gene is TRBD1 (5 bases). The CDR3 has 14 residues. Per the germline V gene, CDR1 is KGHSH and CDR2 is LQKENI. Trimming cost V 6 bases and J 1 base, with 12 bases left between them. CDR3 in DNA: TGTGCCAGCTCGCCGACCGGGACGAACACTGAAGCTTTCTTT. This gives the protein CASSPTGTNTEAFF.

This chain uses TRBV5-1 with TRBJ1-5; 8 bases map to TRBD1. This CDR3 is built from 15 residues. V lost 1 base to trimming and J lost 5 bases; unmatched junction nucleotides: 5. Germline V gives CDR1 SGHRS, CDR2 YFSETQ. CDR3 region: CASSLQGAVDQPQHF. Here the CDR3 DNA reads TGCGCCAGCAGCTTGCAGGGGGCAGTGGATCAGCCCCAGCATTTT.

The genes are TRBV6-5 and TRBJ2-7, with unresolved D. CDR1 MNHEY and CDR2 SVGAGI come from the germline V gene. The CDR3 contains 15 residues. V was trimmed by 0 bases and J by 1 base, leaving 10 bases between them. CDR3 sequence reads: CASSYSGAASYEQYF. The CDR3 DNA reads TGTGCCAGCAGTTACTCGGGTGCGGCTTCCTACGAGCAGTACTTC.

This chain uses TRBV10-3 with TRBJ2-7; perhaps TRBD1 as D (5 bases). This CDR3 is 13 amino acids long. Trimming removed 2 bases from V and 5 bases from J, with 10 bases in between. Per the germline V gene, CDR1 is ENHRY and CDR2 is SYGVKD. The CDR3: CAISERGADEQYF. The CDR3 nucleotides are TGTGCCATCAGTGAGAGGGGTGCGGACGAGCAGTACTTC.

The rearrangement joins TRBV30 to TRBJ2-7; 9 nucleotides align to TRBD1. Germline lookup yields CDR1 GTSNPN and CDR2 SVGIG (reference sequence). After removal of 5 bases from V and 7 bases from J, the junction contained 9 bases not matched to a gene. This CDR3 is built from 13 residues. In nucleotides, the CDR3 is TGTGCCTGGGGAAAACAGGGGGCGAAAGAGCAGTACTTC. Amino acid sequence: CAWGKQGAKEQYF.

This rearrangement joins TRBV4-1 to TRBJ2-7; D may be TRBD2 (5 bases). The germline gives CDR1 MGHRA, CDR2 YSYEKL. V was clipped by 1 base and J by 6 bases, with 16 bases between them. The CDR3 is 15 amino acids. The CDR3: CASSQVPAMEVEQYF. The CDR3 region has the DNA TGCGCCAGCAGCCAAGTTCCCGCAATGGAGGTCGAGCAGTACTTC.

This rearrangement joins TRBV18 to TRBJ1-3, with D tentatively TRBD1 (6 bases). CDR1 and CDR2 from the germline V gene are KGHSH and LQKENI. V was trimmed by 3 bases and J by 0 bases, leaving 9 bases between them. CDR3 size: 15 residues. The CDR3 DNA reads as TGTGCCAGCTCACCGACAGGCGACTCTGGAAACACCATATATTTT. It translates to CASSPTGDSGNTIYF.

This clone has just a few counts. The chain combines TRBV28 with TRBJ2-7, with a tentative D call TRBD1 (6 bases). Germline values: CDR1 MDHEN, CDR2 SYDVKM. The V end was cut by 7 bases, the J end by 4 bases, with 11 bases between. This CDR3 region has 12 residues. The CDR3 sequence: CASNHRAYEQYF. The CDR3 coding sequence is TGTGCCAGCAACCACAGGGCATACGAGCAGTACTTC.

Turning to this clone: The identical CDR3 is also encoded by other nucleotide sequences in the sample. The rearrangement links TRBV4-2 to TRBJ2-1, with TRBD2 identical over 7 bases. Germline V gene data show CDR1 as LGHNA and CDR2 as YNFKEQ. The V gene end was trimmed by 1 base and the J gene end by 2 bases; junction bases not matched to a gene: 2. CDR3 length equals 15 residues. In nucleotides, the CDR3 is TGTGCCAGCAGCCAAGGGCGGGAGCCCTACAATGAGCAGTTCTTC. Translation: CASSQGREPYNEQFF.

The chain employs TRBV7-9 and TRBJ2-1; D gene ambiguous. The germline V gene has CDR1 SEHNR and CDR2 FQNEAQ (reference sequence). The CDR3 totals 13 residues. Between the trimmed V and J ends, which lost 1 base and 3 bases, there was a span of 4 bases. The CDR3 bases are TGTGCCAGCAGCTTAGGGCTCTACAATGAGCAGTTCTTC. As protein: CASSLGLYNEQFF.

This clone was seen a single time. The sample has other DNA sequences that encode this CDR3 too. The V and J genes are TRBV7-8 and TRBJ1-1; D may be TRBD1 (5 bases). The CDR3 is made up of 15 amino acids. With 0 bases removed from V and 0 bases from J, the gap between germline ends came to 8 bases. Per germline, CDR1 SGHVS and CDR2 FQNEAQ. CDR3 residues: CASSLAGVLNTEAFF. Written as DNA, the CDR3 is TGTGCCAGCAGCTTAGCGGGGGTCTTGAACACTGAAGCTTTCTTT. Full variable domain (rest looked up from reference TRBV7-8 and TRBJ1-1): GAGVSQSPRYKVAKRGQDVALRCDPISGHVSLFWYQQALGQGPEFLTYFQNEAQLDKSGLPSDRFFAERPEGSVSTLKIQRTQQEDSAVYLCASSLAGVLNTEAFFGQGTRLTVV.

The rearrangement links TRBV5-8 to TRBJ2-1, with D maybe TRBD1 (5 bases). CDR1 is SGHTS, CDR2 YDEGEE, per germline. CDR3 length equals 15 residues. Trimming stripped 0 bases from V and 4 bases from J, with 11 bases between. The CDR3 region has the DNA TGTGCCAGCAGCTTGGCTTTGCAGGGATACAATGAGCAGTTCTTC. This translates into CASSLALQGYNEQFF. The full variable domain, rest sourced from reference TRBV5-8 and TRBJ2-1, is EAGVTQSPTHLIKTRGQQATLRCSPISGHTSVYWYQQALGLGLQFLLWYDEGEERNRGNFPPRFSGRQFPNYSSELNVNALELEDSALYLCASSLALQGYNEQFFGPGTRLTVL.

This sequence joins TRBV7-3 and TRBJ2-3; no definite D call. Germline V gives CDR1 SGHTA, CDR2 FQGTGA. V was clipped by 2 bases and J by 4 bases, with 10 bases between them. This CDR3 spans 14 amino acids. As DNA, the CDR3 is TGTGCCAGCAGCTTACTGGGTTTGGCAGATACGCAGTATTTT. Protein sequence: CASSLLGLADTQYF.

The V call is TRBV27, the J call TRBJ2-1; TRBD1 agrees at 9 bases. The CDR3 loop spans 15 amino acids. Germline assignment: CDR1 MNHEY and CDR2 SMNVEV (reference sequence). V dropped 5 bases and J dropped 5; count of bases not matched to a gene: 7. The CDR3 loop is CASSPIGQGNNEQFF. The CDR3 bases are TGTGCCAGCAGTCCCATTGGACAGGGGAACAATGAGCAGTTCTTC.

This sequence joins TRBV29-1 and TRBJ2-1, with 12 bases lining up with TRBD2. V was clipped by 3 bases and J by 4 bases; unmatched bases: 4. This CDR3 has 15 residues. The germline gives CDR1 SQVTM, CDR2 ANQGSEA. The CDR3 DNA reads as TGCAGCGTTGAGGGACTAGCGGGCCTATACAATGAGCAGTTCTTC. It specifies CSVEGLAGLYNEQFF.

The chain carries TRBV7-9 and TRBJ2-1, with 7 bases matching TRBD2. Looked up from germline, CDR1 is SEHNR and CDR2 is FQNEAQ (reference sequence). With V trimmed by 6 bases and J by 5 bases, 10 bases remained unmatched. The CDR3 is 15 residues long. Written as DNA, the CDR3 is TGTGCCAGCAGTCCGTGGGGGAGGGGAGACAATGAGCAGTTCTTC. Encoded protein: CASSPWGRGDNEQFF.

This chain uses TRBV28 with TRBJ1-2; D may be TRBD1 (6 bases). Germline CDR1 reads MDHEN; CDR2 reads SYDVKM. Trimming pared 7 bases from V and 4 bases from J, leaving 10 bases between. The CDR3 runs to 12 residues. CDR3 DNA: TGTGCCAGCATCGGACAGTTCTATGGCTACACCTTC. It translates to CASIGQFYGYTF.

The chain recombines TRBV13 with TRBJ1-2; D gene unclear. Germline V gene sequence: CDR1 PRHDT, CDR2 FYEKMQ (reference sequence). CDR3 length equals 12 residues. Trimming removed 2 bases from V and 8 bases from J, with 9 bases in between. This CDR3 reads CASSLRGDGYTF. The CDR3 DNA reads TGTGCCAGCAGCTTACGAGGCGACGGCTACACCTTC.

The chain uses TRBV28 and TRBJ1-5; D unclear. V lost 7 bases to trimming and J lost 3 bases, with 16 bases between them. Germline CDR1 reads MDHEN; CDR2 reads SYDVKM. CDR3 size: 15 residues. The DNA of the CDR3 is TGTGCCAGCACCTTGACAAGGCTGGTCAATCAGCCCCAGCATTTT. This sequence encodes CASTLTRLVNQPQHF.

The CDR3 bases are TGTGCCAGCAGCTCCCGGGACAGGGGTTTCGGTGAAAAACTGTTTTTT. It encodes CASSSRDRGFGEKLFF. The gene calls are TRBV5-4 and TRBJ1-4, with 10 bases matching TRBD1. Germline lookup yields CDR1 SGHNT and CDR2 YYREEE (reference sequence). This CDR3 has 16 residues. Trimming cost V 3 bases and J 7 bases; bases outside gene matches: 9.

The J gene is TRBJ2-1, the V gene TRBV18; 8 bases align to TRBD2. The ends lost 6 bases at V and 9 bases at J; junction bases unmatched: 13. Germline CDR1 KGHSH, CDR2 LQKENI. The length of the CDR3 is 15 residues. CDR3 in amino acids: CASSSWTSSQGEQFF. Written as DNA, the CDR3 is TGTGCCAGCTCCTCCTGGACTAGCTCCCAAGGTGAGCAGTTCTTC.

The J gene is TRBJ2-2, the V gene TRBV28; 7 bases agree with TRBD2. V was pared by 1 base and J by 5 bases, with 4 bases of the junction left unmatched. The CDR3 is 15 amino acids. CDR1 is MDHEN, CDR2 SYDVKM, per germline. DNA of the CDR3: TGTGCCAGCAGTTTATTCCGGGGGGTTACCGGGGAGCTGTTTTTT. Its protein is CASSLFRGVTGELFF.

This clone was detected a few times. The chain is built from TRBV13 and TRBJ2-3; 9 positions agree with TRBD2. The germline gives CDR1 PRHDT, CDR2 FYEKMQ (reference sequence). The CDR3 has 15 amino acids. V was clipped by 4 bases and J by 0 bases; unmatched bases: 2. The CDR3 region is CASSSTSGSTDTQYF. CDR3 nucleotides: TGTGCCAGCAGCTCAACTAGCGGGAGCACAGATACGCAGTATTTT.

The chain is built from TRBV13 and TRBJ2-3; a possible D gene is TRBD1 (6 bases). Trimming left V 3 bases short and J 0 bases short, with 7 bases between. Germline CDR1 PRHDT, CDR2 FYEKMQ (reference sequence). There are 14 residues in the CDR3. CDR3 loop: CASSFRGSTDTQYF. The DNA for the CDR3 is TGTGCCAGCAGCTTCAGGGGAAGCACAGATACGCAGTATTTT.